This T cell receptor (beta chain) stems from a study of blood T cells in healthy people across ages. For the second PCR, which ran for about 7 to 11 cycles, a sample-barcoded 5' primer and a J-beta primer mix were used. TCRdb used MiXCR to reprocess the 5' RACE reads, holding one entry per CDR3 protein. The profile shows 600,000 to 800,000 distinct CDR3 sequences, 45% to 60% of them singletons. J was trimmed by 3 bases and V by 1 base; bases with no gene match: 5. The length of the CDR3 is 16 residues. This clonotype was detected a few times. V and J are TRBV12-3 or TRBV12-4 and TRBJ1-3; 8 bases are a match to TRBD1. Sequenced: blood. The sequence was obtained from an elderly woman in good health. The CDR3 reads CASSLGQGAGGNTIYF. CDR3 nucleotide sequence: TGTGCCAGCAGTTTAGGGCAGGGGGCCGGTGGAAACACCATATATTTT.